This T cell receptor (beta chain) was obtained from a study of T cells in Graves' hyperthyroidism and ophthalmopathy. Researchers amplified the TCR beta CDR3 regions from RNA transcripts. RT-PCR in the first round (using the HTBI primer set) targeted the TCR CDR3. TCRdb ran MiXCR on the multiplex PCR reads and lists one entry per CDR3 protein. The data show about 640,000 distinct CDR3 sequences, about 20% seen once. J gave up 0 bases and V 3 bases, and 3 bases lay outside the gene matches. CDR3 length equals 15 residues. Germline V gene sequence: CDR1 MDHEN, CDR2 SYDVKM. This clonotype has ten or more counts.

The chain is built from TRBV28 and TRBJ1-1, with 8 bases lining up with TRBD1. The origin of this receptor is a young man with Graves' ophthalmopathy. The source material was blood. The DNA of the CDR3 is TGTGCCAGCAGTTTCCCAGGGGGCATGAACACTGAAGCTTTCTTT. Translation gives CASSFPGGMNTEAFF.